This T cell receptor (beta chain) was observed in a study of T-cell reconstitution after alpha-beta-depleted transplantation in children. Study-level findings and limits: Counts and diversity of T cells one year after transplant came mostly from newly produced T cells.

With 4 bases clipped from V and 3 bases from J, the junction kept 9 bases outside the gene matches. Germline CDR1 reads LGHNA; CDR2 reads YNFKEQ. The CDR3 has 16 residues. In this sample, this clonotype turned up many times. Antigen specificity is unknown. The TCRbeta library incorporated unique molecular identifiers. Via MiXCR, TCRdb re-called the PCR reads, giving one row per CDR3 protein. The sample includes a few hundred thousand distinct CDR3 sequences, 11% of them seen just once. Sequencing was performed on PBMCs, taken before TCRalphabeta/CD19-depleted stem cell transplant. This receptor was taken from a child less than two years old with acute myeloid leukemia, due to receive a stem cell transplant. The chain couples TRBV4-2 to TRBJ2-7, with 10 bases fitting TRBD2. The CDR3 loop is CASSRLAGVVSYEQYF. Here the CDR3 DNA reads TGTGCCAGCAGCCGCCTAGCGGGAGTCGTAAGCTACGAGCAGTACTTC.